The 8 T cell receptor beta chains reported below all come from one sample, sequenced in a study of control samples from healthy donors and cancer patients. Measured with immunoSEQ multiplex PCR; TCRdb has only the in-frame clones, and not every one. Of about 80,000 clones in the sample, about 79% were seen once. Source material: PBMCs. The receptors were sampled from a man aged 60-69 years with head and neck cancer.

The V and J genes are TRBV4-1 and TRBJ1-5; D is unclear. Germline assignment: CDR1 MGHRA and CDR2 YSYEKL. V lost 0 bases and J lost 11, with 8 bases in between. The CDR3 spans 12 residues. The CDR3 sequence: CASSQDRGAQHF. The CDR3 coding sequence is TGCGCCAGCAGCCAAGATCGCGGGGCCCAGCATTTT.

This chain links TRBV7-2 with TRBJ2-5; TRBD2 agrees at 14 bases. With 8 bases clipped from V and 4 bases from J, the junction kept 6 bases outside the gene matches. The CDR3 loop spans 15 amino acids. CDR1 is SGHTA and CDR2 is FQGNSA in the germline V gene. The CDR3 spells CASGRTSGRRETQYF. The DNA for the CDR3 is TGTGCCAGCGGGAGGACTAGCGGGAGGCGAGAGACCCAGTACTTC.

The V gene is TRBV6-5, the J gene TRBJ2-7; 8 bases match TRBD1. The V and J ends lost 7 bases and 1 base, in that order; junction bases with no gene match: 6. This CDR3 region has 14 residues. In germline, CDR1 is MNHEY, CDR2 SVGAGI. The DNA of the CDR3 is TGTGCCAGCACCCCGACAGGGGCTTCCTACGAGCAGTACTTC. This sequence encodes CASTPTGASYEQYF.

The CDR3 DNA is TGTGCCAGTAGTAAAAAAACTCAAGCGGGCCTTGAGCAGTTCTTC. Its protein product is CASSKKTQAGLEQFF. V is TRBV19 and J is TRBJ2-1; TRBD2 is a possible D gene (6 bases). There are 15 residues in the CDR3. Per germline, CDR1 LNHDA and CDR2 SQIVND (reference sequence). V was clipped by 4 bases and J by 9 bases, with 19 bases between them.

This sequence joins TRBV6-6 and TRBJ1-1; D may be TRBD1 (6 bases). Trimming took off 4 bases at V and 10 bases at J, with 22 bases between the two ends. Germline V CDR1 and CDR2: MNHNY, SVGAGI (reference sequence). The CDR3 has 15 residues. The CDR3 DNA follows: TGTGCCAGCAGTTCCCCCGAGGGGGGGGGTCGGGTAGCTTTCTTT. Protein product: CASSSPEGGGRVAFF.

The genes are TRBV5-1 and TRBJ2-2, with 7 bases lining up with TRBD1. Germline CDR1 SGHRS, CDR2 YFSETQ. The CDR3 extends over 15 amino acids. With 2 bases clipped from V and 5 bases from J, the junction kept 6 bases outside the gene matches. CDR3 nucleotides: TGCGCCAGCAGCTTTACCGGGACAGCTACCGGGGAGCTGTTTTTT. This codes for CASSFTGTATGELFF.

The rearrangement joins TRBV7-9 to TRBJ1-1; no firm D call. The CDR3 runs 13 residues. V was cut by 5 bases and J by 4 bases, with 11 bases left in between. Per the germline V gene, CDR1 is SEHNR and CDR2 is FQNEAQ (reference sequence). CDR3 amino acids: CASSPTVFTEAFF. The CDR3 coding sequence is TGTGCCAGCAGCCCCACGGTTTTCACTGAAGCTTTCTTT.

This clone has more than one count but fewer than ten. This same CDR3 is encoded by further DNA sequences in the sample. V usage is TRBV6-6 and J usage is TRBJ2-7; D is unclear. The germline gives CDR1 MNHNY, CDR2 SVGAGI (reference sequence). Trimming removed 6 bases from V and 2 bases from J, with 8 bases in between. The CDR3 loop spans 12 amino acids. CDR3 sequence: CASSGSPYEQYF. In nucleotides, the CDR3 is TGTGCCAGCAGCGGCTCTCCCTACGAGCAGTACTTC.